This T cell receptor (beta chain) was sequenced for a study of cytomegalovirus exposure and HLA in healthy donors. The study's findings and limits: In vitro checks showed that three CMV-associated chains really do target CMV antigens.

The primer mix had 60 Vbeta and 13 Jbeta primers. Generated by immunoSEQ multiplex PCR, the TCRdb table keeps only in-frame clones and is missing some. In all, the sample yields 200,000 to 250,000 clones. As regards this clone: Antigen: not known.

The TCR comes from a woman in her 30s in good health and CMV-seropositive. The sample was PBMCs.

The DNA for the CDR3 is TGTGCCACCAGCAGAGATAATGGATTAGCGGGAACGTACAATGAGCAGTTCTTC. This translates into CATSRDNGLAGTYNEQFF. The V gene is TRBV15, the J gene TRBJ2-1; 8 bases match TRBD2. This CDR3 region has 18 residues. The trim removed 0 bases at V and 4 bases at J, leaving 11 bases unmatched. Germline CDR1 is LNHNV and CDR2 is YYDKDF (reference sequence).